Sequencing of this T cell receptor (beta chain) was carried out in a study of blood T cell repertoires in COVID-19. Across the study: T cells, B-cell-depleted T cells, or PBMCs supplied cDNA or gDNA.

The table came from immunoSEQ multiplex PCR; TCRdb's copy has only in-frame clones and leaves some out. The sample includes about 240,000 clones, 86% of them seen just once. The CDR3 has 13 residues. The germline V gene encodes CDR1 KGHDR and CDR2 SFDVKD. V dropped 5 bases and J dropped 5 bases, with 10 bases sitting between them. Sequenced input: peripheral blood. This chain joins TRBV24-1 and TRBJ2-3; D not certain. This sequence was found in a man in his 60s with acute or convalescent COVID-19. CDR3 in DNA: TGTGCCACCAGTGGACTCCAAGAAGATACGCAGTATTTT. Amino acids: CATSGLQEDTQYF.